The clone carrying this T cell receptor beta chain appeared a few times. In the authors' workflow: Estimates of nucleated cell counts were drawn from the amplification of reference gene primers. Generated by immunoSEQ multiplex PCR, the TCRdb table keeps only in-frame clones and is missing some. V, J and clone size are taken as reported in that table, and D and trimming were inferred from the DNA itself. This sample has roughly 290,000 clones; approximately 85% occur once, and the top ten carry 0.85% to 1%. Enrollment of patients from Seattle took place during active infection, with longitudinal follow-up. This entry belongs to a study of blood T cell repertoires in COVID-19. Study-level background: Spain, Italy and the United States supplied samples that represented acute and convalescent COVID-19. T cells, B-cell-depleted T cells, or PBMCs supplied cDNA or gDNA.

V dropped 4 bases and J dropped 0; count of bases not matched to a gene: 12. Per germline, CDR1 MGHRA and CDR2 YSYEKL. The CDR3 covers 18 residues. The TCR was taken from a human donor with COVID-19, enrolled during active disease. The donor label of this sample is uncertain. The V gene is TRBV4-1, the J gene TRBJ1-5, with 7 nucleotides matching TRBD1. The material sequenced was peripheral blood. CDR3 bases: TGCGCCAGCAGCCGCGGACCTGGGACAGTTTATAGCAATCAGCCCCAGCATTTT. This translates into CASSRGPGTVYSNQPQHF.